These 14 T cell receptor beta chains were sequenced from one sample in a study of blood T cell repertoires in COVID-19 (dated by TCRdb to the early 2020s). Receptor libraries were prepared by the immunoSEQ multiplex PCR assay. Drawn from immuneACCESS, this table holds only the in-frame rearrangements with V and J called that TCRdb kept. Clones are partly lost; checked studies trace under half to an unresolved V gene and leave the rest unexplained. The sample table contains 200,000 or so clones; only one count was recorded for approximately 91% of them. The ten largest account for roughly 2% of the sample. The specimen sequenced was peripheral blood. The source of these receptors is a man between 65 and 85 years old with active or convalescent COVID-19.

This chain joins TRBV5-5 and TRBJ2-1; 9 nucleotides align to TRBD2. The V gene's germline CDR1 is SGHKS and CDR2 YYEKEE (reference sequence). This CDR3 has 15 residues. J was trimmed by 2 bases and V by 2 bases; bases with no gene match: 2. CDR3 DNA: TGTGCCAGCAGCTTTGAGCGGGAGGCCTACAATGAGCAGTTCTTC. Its translation: CASSFEREAYNEQFF.

The chain recombines TRBV3-1 (or the pseudogene TRBV3-2) with TRBJ1-1; no clear D gene. Germline loops: CDR1 LGHDT, CDR2 YNNKEL (reference sequence). Trimming pared 9 bases from V and 2 bases from J, leaving 16 bases between. This CDR3 comprises 14 residues. CDR3 in DNA: TGTGCCAGTGGACGGTTGGAGGGTAACACTGAAGCTTTCTTT. As protein: CASGRLEGNTEAFF.

The chain recombines TRBV6-5 with TRBJ1-3; D is uncertain. From germline, CDR1 is MNHEY and CDR2 SVGAGI. V lost 0 bases, J lost 2 bases, and 8 bases lay in between. The CDR3 sequence is 15 residues long. In DNA, the CDR3 is TGTGCCAGCAGTTACTCAGCTCACCCTGGAAACACCATATATTTT. Amino acid sequence: CASSYSAHPGNTIYF.

This clone was observed a single time. The chain joins TRBV12-3 or TRBV12-4 to TRBJ1-3, with D hard to call. Trimming pared 3 bases from V and 3 bases from J, leaving 6 bases between. The CDR3 contains 13 residues. CDR3 in amino acids: CASSFQNGNTIYF. CDR3 sequence (DNA): TGTGCCAGCAGTTTTCAGAATGGAAACACCATATATTTT.

This chain connects TRBV2 to TRBJ2-7; 9 positions match TRBD1. Germline values: CDR1 SNHLY, CDR2 FYNNEI. With V trimmed by 5 bases and J by 0 bases, 8 bases remained unmatched. The CDR3 spans 16 residues. The CDR3, as DNA: TGTGCCAGCAGTCCAGGGGAGGGACAGGGCTCCTACGAGCAGTACTTC. Translation: CASSPGEGQGSYEQYF.

The CDR3 nucleotides read TGTGCCAGCAAATTCCAGGGATTTAGCTACGAGCAGTACTTC. Translating it yields CASKFQGFSYEQYF. V usage is TRBV27 and J usage is TRBJ2-7; D is possibly TRBD1 (5 bases). V lost 7 bases, J lost 3 bases, and 16 bases lay in between. The CDR3 length is 14 residues. The germline CDR1 and CDR2 sequences are MNHEY and SMNVEV (reference sequence).

CDR3 loop: CASSLFRDSYEQYF. As DNA, the CDR3 is TGTGCCAGCAGCTTATTCCGGGACTCCTACGAGCAGTACTTC. This sequence joins TRBV7-9 and TRBJ2-7, with D perhaps matching TRBD2 (5 bases). Trimming left V 2 bases short and J 0 bases short, with 8 bases between. The CDR3 length is 14 residues. The V gene's germline CDR1 is SEHNR and CDR2 FQNEAQ (reference sequence).

V and J are TRBV2 and TRBJ1-3; D is possibly TRBD1 (6 bases). Trimming shortened V by 2 bases and J by 4 bases, and 12 bases separated the two germline ends. The V gene's germline CDR1 is SNHLY and CDR2 FYNNEI. The CDR3 is made up of 15 amino acids. The CDR3 nucleotides read TGTGCCAGCAGTGAACAGGGGACGGGGGGAAACACCATATATTTT. Translated, it gives CASSEQGTGGNTIYF.

The chain combines TRBV12-3 or TRBV12-4 with TRBJ1-1; D perhaps matches TRBD1 (5 bases). Trimming left V 5 bases short and J 9 bases short, with 16 bases between. The CDR3 loop spans 13 amino acids. The CDR3 coding sequence is TGTGCCAGCAGTCCCAGCGGGGGGTTTCAAGCTTTCTTT. Protein sequence: CASSPSGGFQAFF.

The chain joins TRBV3-1 (or the pseudogene TRBV3-2) to TRBJ1-1; maybe TRBD1 (5 bases). CDR3 length equals 13 residues. CDR1 is LGHDT and CDR2 is YNNKEL in the germline V gene (reference sequence). Trimming removed 4 bases from V and 5 bases from J, with 11 bases in between. In DNA form, the CDR3 reads TGTGCCAGCAGCCCGGGGGTGGGGACTGAAGCTTTCTTT. Its translation: CASSPGVGTEAFF.

This clone was recorded a few times. The rearrangement joins TRBV11-2 to TRBJ2-7, with unresolved D. The germline V and J ends were trimmed by 5 bases and 2 bases, with 4 bases remaining between them. CDR3 length: 11 residues. Germline V gives CDR1 SGHAT, CDR2 FQNNGV. The CDR3 sequence is CASSVTYEQYF. The CDR3 nucleotides read TGTGCCAGCAGCGTTACCTACGAGCAGTACTTC.

J is TRBJ2-5 and V is TRBV19; no reliable D call. This CDR3 contains 12 residues. Germline lookup yields CDR1 LNHDA and CDR2 SQIVND (reference sequence). V was cut by 5 bases and J by 1 base, with 5 bases left in between. The CDR3 DNA sequence: TGTGCCAGTAGTCCCAGCCAAGAGACCCAGTACTTC. Translated, it gives CASSPSQETQYF.

V usage is TRBV5-5 and J usage is TRBJ1-1; 7 bases fit TRBD1. The CDR3 loop spans 14 amino acids. Trimming cost V 0 bases and J 3 bases; bases outside gene matches: 2. CDR1 and CDR2 from the germline V gene are SGHKS and YYEKEE (reference sequence). The chain's CDR3 is CASSLGQGYTEAFF. Written as DNA, the CDR3 is TGTGCCAGCAGCTTGGGACAGGGATACACTGAAGCTTTCTTT.

The CDR3 loop is CASSPDRVAGELFF. For the CDR3, the DNA is TGCGCCAGCAGCCCGGACAGGGTCGCCGGGGAGCTGTTTTTT. This chain connects TRBV5-1 to TRBJ2-2; TRBD1 aligns across 8 bases. J gave up 6 bases and V 4 bases, and 5 bases lay outside the gene matches. Germline V gene sequence: CDR1 SGHRS, CDR2 YFSETQ. The CDR3 totals 14 residues. Based on the CDR3 plus reference TRBV5-1 and TRBJ2-2, the full variable domain is KAGVTQTPRYLIKTRGQQVTLSCSPISGHRSVSWYQQTPGQGLQFLFEYFSETQRNKGNFPGRFSGRQFSNSRSEMNVSTLELGDSALYLCASSPDRVAGELFFGEGSRLTVL.